The clone carrying this T cell receptor (beta chain) was counted a single time. The target antigen is unknown. The PCR employed 60 Vbeta primers together with 13 Jbeta primers. TCRdb keeps only in-frame clones here, not all; method: immunoSEQ multiplex PCR. The sample holds over 100,000 clones, 70% to 85% seen once. The CDR3 extends over 15 amino acids. V was clipped by 2 bases and J by 4 bases, with 11 bases between them. CDR1 is MDHEN, CDR2 SYDVKM, per germline. The data are from a study of cytomegalovirus exposure and HLA in healthy donors. Overall study findings and caveats: Common viral pathogens seemed to be connected with several of the most significant clusters, according to a later analysis. Later analysis reportedly placed an Asian-associated ancestry cluster below the roughly 680-donor mean in N-insertions.

The origin of this receptor is a female donor in good health and CMV-seronegative. The sample comprised PBMCs. The chain has TRBV28 and TRBJ2-2; D is undetermined. This CDR3 reads CASSLGSIRTGELFF. DNA of the CDR3: TGTGCCAGCAGTTTAGGTAGCATACGCACCGGGGAGCTGTTTTTT.